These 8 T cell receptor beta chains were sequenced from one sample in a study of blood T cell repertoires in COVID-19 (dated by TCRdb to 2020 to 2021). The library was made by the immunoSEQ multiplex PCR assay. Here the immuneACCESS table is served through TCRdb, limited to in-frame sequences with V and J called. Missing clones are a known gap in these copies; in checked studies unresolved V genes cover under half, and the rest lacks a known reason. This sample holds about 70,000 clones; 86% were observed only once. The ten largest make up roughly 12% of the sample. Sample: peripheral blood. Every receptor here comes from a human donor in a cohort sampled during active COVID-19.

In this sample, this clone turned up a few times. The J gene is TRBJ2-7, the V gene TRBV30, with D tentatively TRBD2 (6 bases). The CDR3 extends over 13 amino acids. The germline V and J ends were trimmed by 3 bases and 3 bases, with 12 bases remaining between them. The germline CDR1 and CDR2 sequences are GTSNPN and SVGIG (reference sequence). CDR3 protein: CAWRAGSDYEQYF. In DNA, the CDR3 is TGTGCCTGGAGGGCGGGGTCGGACTACGAGCAGTACTTC.

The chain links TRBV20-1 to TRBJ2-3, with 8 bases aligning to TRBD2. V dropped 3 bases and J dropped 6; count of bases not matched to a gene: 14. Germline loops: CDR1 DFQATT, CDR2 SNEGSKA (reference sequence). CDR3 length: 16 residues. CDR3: CSASVAGGPPGDTQYF. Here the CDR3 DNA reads TGCAGTGCTAGTGTTGCGGGGGGTCCCCCCGGGGATACGCAGTATTTT.

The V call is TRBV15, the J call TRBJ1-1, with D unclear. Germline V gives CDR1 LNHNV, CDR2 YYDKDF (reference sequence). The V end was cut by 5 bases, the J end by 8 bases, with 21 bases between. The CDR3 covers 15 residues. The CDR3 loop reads CATSGRGRIPSEAFF. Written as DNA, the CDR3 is TGTGCCACCAGCGGGAGAGGACGGATCCCTTCAGAAGCTTTCTTT.

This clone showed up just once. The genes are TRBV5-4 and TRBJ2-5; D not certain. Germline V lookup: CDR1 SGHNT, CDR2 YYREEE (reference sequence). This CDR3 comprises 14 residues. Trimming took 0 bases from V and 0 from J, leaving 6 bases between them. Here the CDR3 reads CASSLVADQETQYF. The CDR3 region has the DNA TGTGCCAGCAGCTTGGTTGCGGACCAAGAGACCCAGTACTTC.

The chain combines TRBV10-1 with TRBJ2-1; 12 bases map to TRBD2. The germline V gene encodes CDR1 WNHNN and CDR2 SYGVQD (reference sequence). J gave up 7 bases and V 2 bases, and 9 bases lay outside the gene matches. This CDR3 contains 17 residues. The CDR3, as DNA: TGCGCCAGCAGTGAGGAAGCGGGGCTAGCGGGGGGGAATGAGCAGTTCTTC. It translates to CASSEEAGLAGGNEQFF.

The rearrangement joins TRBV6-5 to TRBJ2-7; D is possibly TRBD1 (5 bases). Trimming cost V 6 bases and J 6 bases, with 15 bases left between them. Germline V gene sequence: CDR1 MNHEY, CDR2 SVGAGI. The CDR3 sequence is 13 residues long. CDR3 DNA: TGTGCCAGCAGAACGGACACCCTCCCCGAGCAGTACTTC. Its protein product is CASRTDTLPEQYF.

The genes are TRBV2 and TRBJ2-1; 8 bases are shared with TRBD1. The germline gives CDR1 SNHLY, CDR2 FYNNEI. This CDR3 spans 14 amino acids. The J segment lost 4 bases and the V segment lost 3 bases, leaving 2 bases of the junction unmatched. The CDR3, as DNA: TGTGCCAGCAGTGACGACAGGGGTTACAATGAGCAGTTCTTC. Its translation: CASSDDRGYNEQFF.

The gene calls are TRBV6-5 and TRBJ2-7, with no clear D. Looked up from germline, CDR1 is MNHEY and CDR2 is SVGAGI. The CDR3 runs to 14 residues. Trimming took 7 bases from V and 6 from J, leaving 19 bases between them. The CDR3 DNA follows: TGTGCCAGCACGAAGAGTTGGCCGGGTAGCGAGCAGTACTTC. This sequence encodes CASTKSWPGSEQYF.